This note documents a single T cell receptor (beta chain) sequence. Only a few counts were recorded for this clonotype. The antigen this receptor binds is unknown. Base qualities are not recorded, but no much larger clone differs from it by a single base. The TCR beta CDR3 regions were amplified from the RNA transcripts. The TCR CDR3 was subjected to a first round of RT-PCR using the HTBI primer set and the Qiagen OneStep RT-PCR kit. The libraries were constructed in a second round of multiplex PCR and then size-selected and purified. Sequencing of the libraries was done on an Illumina HiSeq2000 using paired-end 100 bp reads. The authors' analysis ran thus. SOAPnuke was used to process the raw data, throwing out any read that contained adapters or uncalled bases, had a mean Phred below 15, or lacked an exact constant-primer or identifier match. High-quality paired reads were merged with COPE v1.2.5, and unique nucleotide sequences were defined as clonotypes. MiTCR v1.1 was used to align the clonotypes against IMGT TRBV, TRBD and TRBJ reference segments. The analysis included only V-J combinations with a frequency above 0.0001, which together covered approximately 99% of the repertoires. The TCS score was defined as F50 (clonal expansion) divided by E x V (chaos), with BLOSUM62-based TCRdist calculated between CDR3 peptides within each V-J. Welch's t-statistics and random forest reduced 500 to 650 V-J features to roughly 13, which were used in a naive Bayes classifier (R e1071). TCRdb trimmed the raw reads at Q25, called clones with MiXCR and kept productive beta chains. Every distinct CDR3 protein forms one entry, paired with its most common genes and DNA. The V and J calls follow TCRdb's processing rather than the paper's. The sample table lists a few hundred thousand distinct CDR3 sequences, roughly 15% of them with a count of one. The ten largest clones add up to approximately 15% of the sample.

The record originates from a study of T cells in Graves' hyperthyroidism and ophthalmopathy (dated by TCRdb to 2018 to 2020). Some background on the complete study: Peripheral blood was sampled at the time of initial diagnosis, prior to any treatment. The 95 to 100 discovery patients were randomly split 7:3 into training and test sets. TCR V-J signatures able to tell the groups apart were searched for in a discovery cohort of 100 patients, of whom over 40 had Graves' ophthalmopathy and around 58 had stable Graves' hyperthyroidism. The paper reports TCR Vbeta CDR3 sequencing of over 130 peripheral blood samples: some 44 ophthalmopathy, about 75 hyperthyroidism and around 17 progressor patients. The study also compared thyroid tissue and blood T-cell repertoires from 6 or 7 Graves' hyperthyroidism patients. After sampling, hyperthyroidism patients received methimazole starting at 30 mg daily, and ophthalmopathy patients received high-dose intravenous methylprednisolone. An independent validation cohort of around 19 hyperthyroidism patients and 17 patients who later progressed to ophthalmopathy tested prospective prediction of ophthalmopathy. The research as a whole found: In validation, progression to ophthalmopathy was predicted by the model with nearly 71% sensitivity and 72% to 80% specificity, a median of around 6.5 months before onset. In cross-validation, a model built on a 13 V-J signature told ophthalmopathy apart from stable hyperthyroidism with 85% to 90% sensitivity and about 81% specificity, and in testing the same model reached 80%/75%. Sample size was not statistically predetermined, and investigators were not blinded to group allocation. Most expanded thyroid clonotypes (frequency above 0.001) were also detected in blood, a finding suggesting that blood repertoires may reflect thyroid immune responses.

Ophthalmopathy patients had moderately to severely active disease, with a Clinical Activity Score of 3 or more, a NOSPECS grade of 4 or more, and a disease duration of less than 3 months. Patients with uncontrolled infections, other autoimmune diseases, pregnancy or lactation were excluded. Diagnoses relied on clinical symptoms, serum thyroxine and TRAb, thyroid ultrasound and orbital computed tomography. PBMCs were isolated from 10 ml of fresh peripheral blood by Ficoll-Paque density gradient centrifugation. Total RNA was extracted with Trizol reagent, and quality was checked on an Agilent 2100 Bioanalyzer. The sequencing sample was made of blood. This receptor was identified in a woman aged 18-35 years with Graves' ophthalmopathy.

The CDR3 protein sequence reads: CASSEMGEKLFF. The bases are TGTGCCAGCAGTGAAATGGGGGAAAAACTGTTTTTT. The chain couples TRBV2 to TRBJ1-4; confidence is insufficient to name the D gene. Looking up the germline V gene yields CDR1 SNHLY and CDR2 FYNNEI. The CDR3 starts with the cysteine, ends with the phenylalanine, and has 12 residues. The kept DNA is CDR3 alone, 36 bases in frame from the first base. Cut back by 2 bases and 8 bases, the V and J ends lie 6 bases apart. Here the CDR3 is joined to the reference TRBV2 and TRBJ1-4 genes, and the full variable domain is: EPEVTQTPSHQVTQMGQEVILRCVPISNHLYFYWYRQILGQKVEFLVSFYNNEISEKSEIFDDQFSVERPDGSNFTLKIRSTKLEDSAMYFCASSEMGEKLFFGSGTQLSVL.